The next 24 T cell receptor beta chains were all read from a single sample in a study of shared clonotypes between healthy human individuals (dated by TCRdb to about 2020). Receptor amplification or capture employed the immunoSEQ multiplex PCR assay. What TCRdb holds here is the immuneACCESS table cut down to in-frame rearrangements. Part of the clones is not present; checked against another copy, under half of the missing clones reflect an unresolved V gene, and the others are unexplained. The sample table holds fewer than 2.5 million clones, of which 93% were seen once. The ten largest account for about 0.34% of the sample. Sequencing was done on a sample of naive CD4+ T cells from PBMCs. The cell subset or site tag for this specimen amounts to: CD45RA+ positively selected. Every receptor here comes from a young man in good health. Some clones in this sample may be carry-over from other donors' samples.

A note on this clone: Different DNA sequences within this sample yield the same CDR3. The chain employs TRBV5-4 and TRBJ1-2; D might be TRBD1 (6 bases). V was shortened by 4 bases and J by 2 bases, with 9 bases between the two germline ends. Germline V CDR1 and CDR2: SGHNT, YYREEE (reference sequence). The CDR3 is 13 residues long. Here the CDR3 DNA reads TGTGCCAGCAGCCCGGACAGAAACTATGGCTACACCTTC. Its translation is CASSPDRNYGYTF.

The V gene is TRBV7-6, the J gene TRBJ2-3, with 9 bases that match TRBD2. This CDR3 region has 16 residues. CDR1 and CDR2 from the germline V gene are SGHVS and FNYEAQ. V shed 7 bases and J 4 bases; nucleotides not matched to a gene: 12. The CDR3 sequence: CASIESAGGRPDTQYF. CDR3 coding DNA: TGTGCCAGCATCGAGTCGGCGGGAGGGCGCCCAGATACGCAGTATTTT. Combining the CDR3 with reference TRBV7-6 and TRBJ2-3 gives the whole variable domain GAGVSQSPRYKVTKRGQDVALRCDPISGHVSLYWYRQALGQGPEFLTYFNYEAQQDKSGLPNDRFSAERPEGSISTLTIQRTEQRDSAMYRCASIESAGGRPDTQYFGPGTRLTVL.

The chain recombines TRBV30 with TRBJ1-2; D is uncertain. With 4 bases removed from V and 5 bases from J, the gap between germline ends came to 11 bases. In germline, CDR1 is GTSNPN, CDR2 SVGIG (reference sequence). This CDR3 comprises 12 residues. DNA of the CDR3: TGTGCCTGGAAAGGGTTTACGTATGGCTACACCTTC. It specifies CAWKGFTYGYTF.

V usage is TRBV6-1 and J usage is TRBJ2-3, with unresolved D. Germline V gives CDR1 MNHNS, CDR2 SASEGT. The CDR3 extends over 12 amino acids. Trimming left V 10 bases short and J 3 bases short, with 11 bases between. The CDR3 protein is CAIKPPTDTQYF. DNA of the CDR3: TGTGCCATCAAACCGCCTACAGATACGCAGTATTTT.

The chain employs TRBV6-1 and TRBJ2-3; TRBD2 aligns across 9 bases. The CDR3 consists of 14 residues. Trimming at V came to 10 bases and at J to 4 bases, leaving 9 bases not matched to a gene. In germline, CDR1 is MNHNS, CDR2 SASEGT. CDR3 sequence reads: CATRRGGISDTQYF. For the CDR3, the DNA is TGTGCCACCAGGCGGGGGGGAATATCAGATACGCAGTATTTT.

V is TRBV19 and J is TRBJ1-6; a possible D gene is TRBD1 (6 bases). The CDR3 is 15 residues long. Germline CDR1 reads LNHDA; CDR2 reads SQIVND (reference sequence). The V end was cut by 6 bases, the J end by 7 bases, with 16 bases between. CDR3: CASRPTGKSNSPLHF. DNA for the CDR3: TGTGCCAGTAGGCCAACAGGGAAAAGCAATTCACCCCTCCACTTT. The full variable domain, completed using reference TRBV19 and TRBJ1-6, is DGGITQSPKYLFRKEGQNVTLSCEQNLNHDAMYWYRQDPGQGLRLIYYSQIVNDFQKGDIAEGYSVSREKKESFPLTVTSAQKNPTAFYLCASRPTGKSNSPLHFGNGTRLTVT.

The gene calls are TRBV28 and TRBJ2-3; TRBD1 agrees at 7 bases. The germline V gene has CDR1 MDHEN and CDR2 SYDVKM. The CDR3 contains 13 residues. J was trimmed by 2 bases and V by 7 bases; bases with no gene match: 3. The CDR3 protein is CASKQGFTDTQYF. The CDR3 DNA reads as TGTGCCAGCAAACAGGGGTTCACAGATACGCAGTATTTT.

The V call is TRBV27, the J call TRBJ2-1, with TRBD2 matching over 8 bases. The CDR3 extends over 18 amino acids. Trimming took 6 bases from V and 0 from J; bases not matched to a gene: 13. Germline lookup yields CDR1 MNHEY and CDR2 SMNVEV (reference sequence). CDR3 sequence reads: CASRNLGSGRFSYNEQFF. CDR3 DNA: TGTGCCAGCAGAAATCTTGGAAGCGGGAGATTCTCCTACAATGAGCAGTTCTTC.

The chain recombines TRBV10-3 with TRBJ1-2, with a possible D match to TRBD1 (6 bases). The CDR3 length is 13 residues. The germline gives CDR1 ENHRY, CDR2 SYGVKD. V was shortened by 6 bases and J by 7 bases, with 15 bases between the two germline ends. The CDR3: CAISLSGGGGYTF. For the CDR3, the DNA is TGTGCCATCAGCCTATCGGGAGGGGGTGGCTACACCTTC.

This rearrangement joins TRBV2 to TRBJ1-5, with D uncertain. V was trimmed by 6 bases and J by 4 bases, leaving 16 bases between them. CDR3 length: 15 amino acids. Germline V gives CDR1 SNHLY, CDR2 FYNNEI. The CDR3 nucleotides are TGTGCCAGCAGCCCAGAGGGTGTGGGGAATCAGCCCCAGCATTTT. Its translation: CASSPEGVGNQPQHF. Drawing the rest from reference TRBV2 and TRBJ1-5, the complete variable domain is EPEVTQTPSHQVTQMGQEVILRCVPISNHLYFYWYRQILGQKVEFLVSFYNNEISEKSEIFDDQFSVERPDGSNFTLKIRSTKLEDSAMYFCASSPEGVGNQPQHFGDGTRLSIL.

In the case of this clone: Within the sample, other DNA sequences also encode this same CDR3. J is TRBJ1-1 and V is TRBV6-1; D is perhaps TRBD1 (5 bases). Germline values: CDR1 MNHNS, CDR2 SASEGT. The CDR3 spans 12 residues. V was pared by 2 bases and J by 5 bases, with 6 bases between. The CDR3 spells CASSERGTEAFF. In DNA form, the CDR3 reads TGTGCCAGCAGTGAAAGGGGTACTGAAGCTTTCTTT.

Points on this clone: Other DNA sequences in the sample encode the same CDR3. The chain is built from TRBV6-1 and TRBJ1-1, with TRBD1 as a possible D gene (5 bases). The length of the CDR3 is 14 residues. With 1 base removed from V and 0 bases from J, the gap between germline ends came to 6 bases. From germline, CDR1 is MNHNS and CDR2 SASEGT. In nucleotides, the CDR3 is TGTGCCAGCAGTGAAGGAGGGGTGAACACTGAAGCTTTCTTT. Its translation: CASSEGGVNTEAFF.

The V call is TRBV5-8, the J call TRBJ2-6, with D hard to call. The CDR3 consists of 18 residues. V lost 1 base to trimming and J lost 4 bases, with 18 bases between them. CDR1 and CDR2 from the germline V gene are SGHTS and YDEGEE. As DNA, the CDR3 is TGTGCCAGCAGCTTGAATTTCGGAAAGTGGATAGGGGCCAACGTCCTGACTTTC. Its translation is CASSLNFGKWIGANVLTF.

This clone was detected a few times. V is TRBV28 and J is TRBJ2-7; D might be TRBD1 (5 bases). Germline values: CDR1 MDHEN, CDR2 SYDVKM. This CDR3 has 14 residues. V was trimmed by 7 bases and J by 3 bases, leaving 16 bases between them. CDR3 region: CASNPQGRDYEQYF. Here the CDR3 DNA reads TGTGCCAGCAATCCCCAGGGAAGGGACTACGAGCAGTACTTC.

V is TRBV6-6 and J is TRBJ1-4; TRBD1 is a possible D gene (6 bases). CDR1 and CDR2 (germline): MNHNY, SVGAGI (reference sequence). The V gene lost 6 bases and the J gene lost 4 bases, with 15 bases spanning the gap. CDR3 length: 15 residues. The CDR3 region is CASSSSQGLNEKLFF. In DNA form, the CDR3 reads TGTGCCAGCAGCTCATCACAGGGCCTTAATGAAAAACTGTTTTTT.

V usage is TRBV18 and J usage is TRBJ2-1, with 12 nucleotides matching TRBD2. The V gene end was trimmed by 2 bases and the J gene end by 6 bases; junction bases not matched to a gene: 17. The CDR3 is 20 amino acids. Germline V gives CDR1 KGHSH, CDR2 LQKENI. In DNA form, the CDR3 reads TGTGCCAGCTCACCAACCCTCCCGGGCCCGGGACTAGCGGGTTTCAATGAGCAGTTCTTC. Residues: CASSPTLPGPGLAGFNEQFF.

V usage is TRBV25-1 and J usage is TRBJ2-3, with 9 nucleotides matching TRBD2. There are 17 residues in the CDR3. V gave up 1 base and J gave up 5 bases; unmatched junction bases: 10. The germline gives CDR1 MGHDK, CDR2 SYGVNS. Here the CDR3 reads CASSELGGRAYGDTQYF. CDR3 in DNA: TGTGCCAGCAGTGAATTGGGCGGGAGGGCCTATGGAGATACGCAGTATTTT.

This clone occurred once. The chain uses TRBV19 and TRBJ1-5; D call uncertain. The CDR3 covers 15 residues. Germline CDR1 LNHDA, CDR2 SQIVND (reference sequence). V dropped 6 bases and J dropped 1 base, with 13 bases sitting between them. The CDR3 nucleotides read TGTGCCAGTAGCCTCGGGGTTAGGAGCAATCAGCCCCAGCATTTT. Its protein product is CASSLGVRSNQPQHF.

On this clone: This specimen includes other DNA sequences encoding the same CDR3. This chain links TRBV5-1 with TRBJ1-1; 9 bases are a match to TRBD1. The CDR3 sequence is 14 residues long. The ends lost 5 bases at V and 0 bases at J; junction bases unmatched: 2. The germline CDR1 and CDR2 sequences are SGHRS and YFSETQ. The CDR3 loop is CASSRDRVNTEAFF. The DNA for the CDR3 is TGCGCCAGCAGTCGGGACAGGGTGAACACTGAAGCTTTCTTT.

V usage is TRBV7-9 and J usage is TRBJ1-1; the match to TRBD1 covers 9 bases. Germline trimming cut 5 bases from V and 1 base from J; bases unmatched to any gene: 5. Germline CDR1 SEHNR, CDR2 FQNEAQ (reference sequence). This CDR3 comprises 15 residues. CDR3: CASSPETGGNTEAFF. The CDR3 coding sequence is TGTGCCAGCAGCCCAGAGACAGGGGGGAACACTGAAGCTTTCTTT.

The V and J genes are TRBV28 and TRBJ2-7, with D maybe TRBD1 (6 bases). The CDR3 covers 16 residues. Germline V gives CDR1 MDHEN, CDR2 SYDVKM. Trimming left V 1 base short and J 2 bases short, with 15 bases between. The CDR3 coding sequence is TGTGCCAGCAGTTTATACCGGAGGACAGCTACCTACGAGCAGTACTTC. Its translation: CASSLYRRTATYEQYF.

The chain combines TRBV4-1 with TRBJ1-6; 7 bases agree with TRBD1. The V segment lost 2 bases and the J segment 6 bases; nucleotides outside the gene matches: 7. In germline, CDR1 is MGHRA, CDR2 YSYEKL. The CDR3 extends over 16 amino acids. CDR3 in DNA: TGCGCCAGCAGCCAACCTAGACAGGGTAGTAATTCACCCCTCCACTTT. Its protein is CASSQPRQGSNSPLHF.

The chain employs TRBV6-5 and TRBJ2-2; D gene unclear. Trimming took 5 bases from V and 4 from J, leaving 5 bases between them. CDR3 size: 12 residues. The germline CDR1 and CDR2 sequences are MNHEY and SVGAGI. DNA of the CDR3: TGTGCCAGCAGTAAGGTCACCGGGGAGCTGTTTTTT. The encoded protein is CASSKVTGELFF.

The sample holds one count of this clone. In nucleotides, the CDR3 is TGTGCCAGCAGCTTTAGACCGGGACTAGCTGACAATGAGCAGTTCTTC. This codes for CASSFRPGLADNEQFF. The chain uses TRBV7-9 and TRBJ2-1, with TRBD2 identical over 9 bases. The CDR3 covers 16 residues. Per the germline V gene, CDR1 is SEHNR and CDR2 is FQNEAQ (reference sequence). Germline trimming cut 3 bases from V and 5 bases from J; bases unmatched to any gene: 8.